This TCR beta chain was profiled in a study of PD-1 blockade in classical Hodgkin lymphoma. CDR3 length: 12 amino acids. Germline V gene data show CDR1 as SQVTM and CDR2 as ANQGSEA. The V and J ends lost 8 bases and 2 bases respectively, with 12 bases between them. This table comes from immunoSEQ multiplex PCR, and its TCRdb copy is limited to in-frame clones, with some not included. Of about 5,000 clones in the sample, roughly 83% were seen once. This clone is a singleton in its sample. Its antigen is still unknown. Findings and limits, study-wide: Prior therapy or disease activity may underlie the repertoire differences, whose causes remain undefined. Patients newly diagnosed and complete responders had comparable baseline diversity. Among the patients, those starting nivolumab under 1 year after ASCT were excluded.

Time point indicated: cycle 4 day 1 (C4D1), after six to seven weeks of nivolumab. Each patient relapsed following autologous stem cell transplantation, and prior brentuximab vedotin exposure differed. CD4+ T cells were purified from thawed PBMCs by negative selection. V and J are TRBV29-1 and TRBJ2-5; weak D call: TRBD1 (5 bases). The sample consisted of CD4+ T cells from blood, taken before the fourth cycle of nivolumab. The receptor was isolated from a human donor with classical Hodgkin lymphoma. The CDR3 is CSYDRGQETQYF. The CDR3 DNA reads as TGCAGCTATGACAGAGGACAAGAGACCCAGTACTTC.